Listed below are T cell receptor beta chains from one sample, sequenced in a study of T-cell reconstitution after alpha-beta-depleted transplantation in children. TCRdb processed the PCR reads anew with MiXCR; each CDR3 protein has one entry. The sample lists about 78,000 distinct CDR3 sequences, 11% to 15% occurring once. This sample comprised PBMCs, mostly from graft donor cells, obtained 180 days after TCRalphabeta/CD19-depleted stem cell transplant. The source is a male patient aged 2-9 years who had a stem cell transplant for acute lymphoblastic leukemia, so the T cells may come from the graft donor. CDR3s include the opening cysteine and the closing phenylalanine or tryptophan. Fields, in order: D gene, clone size, CDR3 length, J gene, V gene, CDR3 protein, CDR3 DNA. The D gene is left open where the match is weak. Clone size, where shown, is once, few, many, or a class for clones that have expanded.

>NA|once|13|TRBJ2-2|TRBV11-3
CASSSQNTGELFF
TGTGCCAGCAGCTCGCAGAACACCGGGGAGCTGTTTTTT
>NA|NA|15|TRBJ1-2|TRBV7-3
CASSLTGRANYGYTF
TGTGCCAGCAGTTTAACTGGACGGGCTAACTATGGCTACACCTTC
>TRBD1|few|15|TRBJ2-7|TRBV10-2
CASSPGTEYSYEQYF
TGCGCCAGCAGTCCCGGGACAGAATACTCCTACGAGCAGTACTTC
>NA|many|15|TRBJ2-7|TRBV7-9
CASSLAVSPTYEQYF
TGTGCCAGCAGCTTAGCTGTCTCCCCGACCTACGAGCAGTACTTC
>NA|NA|14|TRBJ1-1|TRBV2
CASSGRRGRTEAFF
TGTGCCAGCAGTGGAAGGAGGGGACGGACTGAAGCTTTCTTT
>NA|NA|14|TRBJ1-6|TRBV5-4
CASSSGVKYSPLHF
TGTGCCAGCAGCTCCGGGGTTAAGTATTCACCCCTCCACTTT
>NA|NA|16|TRBJ1-4|TRBV7-2
CASSGEYRAYNEKLFF
TGTGCCAGCAGCGGGGAGTACAGGGCCTATAATGAAAAACTGTTTTTT
>NA|NA|17|TRBJ2-2|TRBV14
CASSQGWANANTGELFF
TGTGCCAGCAGCCAAGGGTGGGCCAACGCGAACACCGGGGAGCTGTTTTTT
>NA|few|17|TRBJ2-5|TRBV7-2
CASSLSSLAGPRKTQYF
TGTGCCAGCAGCTTATCTTCTCTCGCGGGCCCCCGGAAGACCCAGTACTTC
>NA|NA|13|TRBJ1-1|TRBV12-3/TRBV12-4
CASSSHISAQAFF
TGTGCCAGCAGTTCCCATATATCAGCCCAAGCTTTCTTT
>NA|few|10|TRBJ2-7|TRBV20-1
CSAYGGLQYF
TGCAGTGCCTACGGGGGTTTGCAGTACTTC
>NA|few|11|TRBJ2-3|TRBV6-5
CASNQGTVRYF
TGTGCCAGCAACCAAGGGACGGTTAGGTATTTT
>NA|NA|13|TRBJ2-5|TRBV4-2
CASSPGPLETQYF
TGTGCCAGCAGCCCCGGGCCGTTGGAGACCCAGTACTTC
>NA|NA|15|TRBJ2-5|TRBV20-1
CSASALLGTQETQYF
TGCAGTGCTAGCGCTTTGCTGGGGACCCAAGAGACCCAGTACTTC
>TRBD2|NA|14|TRBJ2-7|TRBV6-1
CASSTPGRAYEQYF
TGTGCCAGCAGTACCCCGGGGAGGGCCTACGAGCAGTACTTC
>NA|few|13|TRBJ1-2|TRBV7-2
CASSRDGNYGYTF
TGTGCCAGCAGTCGGGACGGTAACTATGGCTACACCTTC
>NA|NA|15|TRBJ2-7|TRBV7-2
CASSLARGPTYEQYF
TGTGCCAGCAGCTTAGCGCGAGGGCCAACCTACGAGCAGTACTTC
>NA|few|15|TRBJ2-1|TRBV11-2
CASSLGTGVYNEQFF
TGTGCCAGCAGCTTAGGGACGGGAGTCTACAATGAGCAGTTCTTC
>TRBD1|many|11|TRBJ1-1|TRBV10-2
CASSTGAEAFF
TGCGCCAGCAGCACAGGGGCTGAAGCTTTCTTT
>NA|NA|14|TRBJ1-6|TRBV28
CASSLFSYNSPLHF
TGTGCCAGCAGTCTTTTTTCCTATAATTCACCCCTCCACTTT
>NA|NA|14|TRBJ1-3|TRBV7-9
CASSLAGTGNTIYF
TGTGCCAGCAGCTTAGCGGGGACTGGAAACACCATATATTTT
>NA|few|12|TRBJ2-1|TRBV13
CASSLGRREQFF
TGTGCCAGCAGCTTGGGCCGGCGTGAGCAGTTCTTC
>NA|NA|15|TRBJ2-3|TRBV20-1
CSATSRLGWTDTQYF
TGCAGTGCCACGTCCCGACTGGGATGGACAGATACGCAGTATTTT
>NA|few|11|TRBJ2-7|TRBV7-9
CASSLTHEQYF
TGTGCCAGCAGCTTAACCCACGAGCAGTACTTC
>NA|NA|16|TRBJ2-4|TRBV12-3/TRBV12-4
CASSLRLTLAKNIQYF
TGTGCCAGCAGTTTAAGGCTAACCCTAGCCAAAAACATTCAGTACTTC
>NA|medium-sized|14|TRBJ2-7|TRBV4-3
CASSQDRGTYEQYF
TGCGCCAGCAGCCAAGACAGGGGAACCTACGAGCAGTACTTC
>TRBD1|NA|17|TRBJ1-6|TRBV12-3/TRBV12-4
CASSYAGGSSYNSPLHF
TGTGCCAGCAGCTATGCAGGGGGCAGCTCCTATAATTCACCCCTCCACTTT
>NA|NA|15|TRBJ2-7|TRBV10-3
CAISEEGGAAYEQYF
TGTGCCATCAGTGAGGAGGGCGGGGCAGCCTACGAGCAGTACTTC
>NA|once|16|TRBJ2-2|TRBV4-2
CDSSQPSVGVTGELFF
TGTGACAGCAGCCAGCCTAGCGTGGGGGTAACCGGGGAGCTGTTTTTT
>TRBD2|NA|20|TRBJ2-1|TRBV7-8
CASSFLRTSGSFGGYNEQFF
TGTGCCAGCAGCTTTCTACGGACTAGCGGGAGCTTCGGGGGGTACAATGAGCAGTTCTTC
>NA|few|14|TRBJ2-7|TRBV7-9
CASSLAPREYEQYF
TGTGCCAGCAGCTTAGCGCCTAGAGAGTACGAGCAGTACTTC
>TRBD2|NA|16|TRBJ2-1|TRBV11-2
CASSPKGLAGLNEQFF
TGTGCCAGCAGCCCCAAGGGACTAGCGGGGCTCAATGAGCAGTTCTTC
>TRBD1|few|15|TRBJ2-5|TRBV4-3
CASSQVRTGMETQYF
TGCGCCAGCAGCCAAGTGAGGACAGGGATGGAGACCCAGTACTTC
>NA|few|12|TRBJ2-7|TRBV10-3
CAPGKAPGEQYF
TGTGCTCCCGGGAAGGCCCCTGGCGAGCAGTACTTC
>NA|few|10|TRBJ2-5|TRBV12-3/TRBV12-4
CASKGEAQYF
TGTGCCAGCAAAGGGGAGGCCCAGTACTTC
>TRBD1|few|15|TRBJ2-7|TRBV5-1
CASSLDRQGPYEQYF
TGCGCCAGCAGCTTGGACCGACAGGGGCCCTACGAGCAGTACTTC
>NA|few|16|TRBJ1-5|TRBV20-1
CSARDIQGRLEGPQHF
TGCAGTGCTAGAGATATTCAGGGAAGGCTCGAAGGACCCCAGCATTTT
>NA|NA|15|TRBJ2-7|TRBV7-2
CASSAGPGLGYEQYF
TGTGCCAGCAGCGCGGGCCCAGGGCTCGGCTACGAGCAGTACTTC
>TRBD2|many|16|TRBJ2-7|TRBV7-2
CASSLDGGAISTGQYF
TGTGCCAGCAGCTTAGACGGGGGGGCGATATCTACGGGGCAGTACTTC
>TRBD1|once|16|TRBJ2-6|TRBV5-1
CASSLQGAGGANVLTF
TGCGCCAGCAGCTTACAGGGGGCGGGTGGGGCCAACGTCCTGACTTTC
>TRBD2|few|15|TRBJ2-1|TRBV4-2
CASSRTGTNYNEQFF
TGTGCCAGCAGCCGCACCGGGACTAATTACAATGAGCAGTTCTTC
>NA|many|14|TRBJ2-1|TRBV5-1
CASSWGGQYNEQFF
TGCGCCAGCAGCTGGGGGGGGCAATACAATGAGCAGTTCTTC
>NA|few|19|TRBJ2-3|TRBV20-1
CSARRIAKVLTSSTDTQYF
TGCAGTGCTAGGCGGATCGCCAAAGTCCTCACCTCTAGCACAGATACGCAGTATTTT
>NA|NA|13|TRBJ2-1|TRBV20-1
CSAISGRGNEQFF
TGCAGTGCTATCTCCGGGAGAGGAAATGAGCAGTTCTTC
>TRBD1|NA|11|TRBJ2-7|TRBV5-8
CASSPWTGAFF
TGTGCCAGCAGCCCTTGGACAGGGGCTTTCTTC
>TRBD2|few|18|TRBJ2-1|TRBV27
CASSMGLAGGPSYNEQFF
TGTGCCAGCAGTATGGGACTAGCGGGAGGGCCGTCCTACAATGAGCAGTTCTTC
>TRBD2|NA|19|TRBJ2-1|TRBV18
CASSQLTRTSGKGDNEQFF
TGTGCCAGCTCTCAACTGACCCGGACTAGCGGGAAGGGGGACAATGAGCAGTTCTTC
>NA|few|16|TRBJ2-5|TRBV20-1
CSARERFYSTQETQYF
TGCAGTGCTAGAGAACGGTTCTACTCCACTCAAGAGACCCAGTACTTC
>NA|NA|16|TRBJ1-1|TRBV10-3
CASGAPGGSLNTEAFF
TGTGCTTCAGGGGCCCCGGGGGGAAGTCTGAACACTGAAGCTTTCTTT
>NA|NA|15|TRBJ2-3|TRBV9
CASIRGSSSTDTQYF
TGTGCCAGCATACGGGGGAGCTCTAGCACAGATACGCAGTATTTT
>NA|NA|15|TRBJ2-6|TRBV7-9
CASSSTGPGANVLTF
TGTGCCAGCAGCTCTACAGGCCCTGGGGCCAACGTCCTGACTTTC